Following are 16 T cell receptor beta chains from one sample sequenced in a study of blood T cells in healthy people across ages. Using a J-beta primer mix together with a sample-barcoded 5' primer, a second PCR was run for about 7 to 12 cycles. TCRdb ran MiXCR on the 5' RACE reads and lists one entry per CDR3 protein. The sample holds just under 900,000 distinct CDR3 sequences, roughly 26% seen once. The sample consisted of blood. All receptors derive from a woman aged 80 or over in good health.

Points on this clonotype: An end of the junction does not agree with germline; a read error may underlie this. The chain joins TRBV18 to TRBJ2-1; possible D gene TRBD1, 5 bases. This CDR3 is built from 15 residues. CDR1 KGHSH and CDR2 LQKENI come from the germline V gene. The CDR3: CASSPAQAKYNEQVF. CDR3 bases: TGTGCCAGCTCACCGGCACAGGCTAAGTACAATGAGCAGGTCTTC.

This clonotype was seen at least ten times. The chain joins TRBV12-3 or TRBV12-4 to TRBJ2-3; D uncertain. Trimming took off 2 bases at V and 3 bases at J, with 9 bases between the two ends. The CDR3 runs 14 residues. The CDR3 here is CASSLPVNTDTQYF. The CDR3 DNA is TGTGCCAGCAGTTTACCGGTAAATACAGATACGCAGTATTTT.

This clonotype was seen many times. The rearrangement uses TRBV6-2 or TRBV6-3 and TRBJ2-1; tentatively, D is TRBD2 (6 bases). CDR1 is MNHEY and CDR2 is SVGEGT in the germline V gene. The CDR3 loop spans 15 amino acids. The V end lost 6 bases, the J end lost 0 bases, and 12 bases lay between the germline ends. CDR3 protein: CASSNSGRSYNEQFF. DNA for the CDR3: TGTGCCAGCAGCAATAGCGGACGCTCCTACAATGAGCAGTTCTTC.

The chain uses TRBV7-2 and TRBJ2-5; no clear D. The CDR3 contains 15 residues. CDR1 and CDR2 from the germline V gene are SGHTA and FQGNSA. With 6 bases removed from V and 5 bases from J, the gap between germline ends came to 19 bases. The CDR3 coding sequence is TGTGCCAGCAGAGCGAGACGGTCTGGGGATGAGACCCAGTACTTC. As protein: CASRARRSGDETQYF. The complete variable domain, with remaining parts taken from reference TRBV7-2 and TRBJ2-5, reads GAGVSQSPSNKVTEKGKDVELRCDPISGHTALYWYRQSLGQGLEFLIYFQGNSAPDKSGLPSDRFSAERTGGSVSTLTIQRTQQEDSAVYLCASRARRSGDETQYFGPGTRLLVL.

This clonotype was found many times. The J gene is TRBJ2-5, the V gene TRBV20-1; D remains unclear. CDR1 and CDR2 (germline): DFQATT, SNEGSKA (reference sequence). The CDR3 extends over 11 amino acids. V lost 1 base to trimming and J lost 4 bases, with 4 bases between them. The CDR3 DNA reads as TGCAGTGCTAGAGGGATAGAGACCCAGTACTTC. It yields the protein CSARGIETQYF.

This clonotype was recorded a few times. This may come from a read error, since a much larger clone is one base off. In DNA, the CDR3 is TGTGCCAGCAGCGCGGGACTAGCCTATGAGCAGTACTTC. Its translation is CASSAGLAYEQYF. The rearrangement joins TRBV6-5 to TRBJ2-5, with 9 bases matching TRBD2. The CDR3 spans 13 residues. Trimming took 6 bases from V and 11 from J; bases not matched to a gene: 10. Germline V CDR1 and CDR2: MNHEY, SVGAGI.

The chain carries TRBV6-4 and TRBJ1-1; TRBD1 aligns across 9 bases. The junction had 18 bases not matched to a gene; V was cut back by 11 bases and J by 5 bases. This CDR3 has 16 amino acids. Per the germline V gene, CDR1 is MRHNA and CDR2 is SNTAGT. The CDR3, as DNA: TGTGCCGGTTCTCCGGGGACAGGGTCCGAGTGGACTGAAGCTTTCTTT. Translation gives CAGSPGTGSEWTEAFF.

The V and J genes are TRBV24-1 and TRBJ1-5; D is unresolved. Trimming pared 5 bases from V and 4 bases from J, leaving 14 bases between. Germline CDR1 is KGHDR and CDR2 is SFDVKD. The CDR3 is 15 amino acids. CDR3 nucleotide sequence: TGTGCCACCAGTGGCAAAGGAACGGGAAATCAGCCCCAGCATTTT. Residues: CATSGKGTGNQPQHF.

There are many counts of this clonotype. V is TRBV25-1 and J is TRBJ2-1; 7 bases agree with TRBD2. CDR1 is MGHDK, CDR2 SYGVNS, per germline. This CDR3 has 20 residues. V was clipped by 5 bases and J by 4 bases; unmatched bases: 23. Written as DNA, the CDR3 is TGTGCCAGCAGTATCCCTAGGGTAAGCGGGGTGTCCCGAATATACAATGAGCAGTTCTTC. Its protein product is CASSIPRVSGVSRIYNEQFF.

For this clonotype: A single base separates this from a much larger clone, so it may be a read error. The V gene is TRBV29-1, the J gene TRBJ2-5, with 7 bases aligning to TRBD1. CDR3 length: 8 residues. Germline V gene sequence: CDR1 SQVTM, CDR2 ANQGSEA. Trimming cost V 7 bases and J 13 bases; bases outside gene matches: 3. The CDR3 nucleotides read TGCAGCGAGGACAGGTGGTACTTC. This sequence encodes CSEDRWYF.

This clonotype was picked up a small number of times. A read error is possible here, since a much larger clone lies one base away. This chain connects TRBV5-1 to TRBJ2-5, with 10 bases matching TRBD2. CDR3 size: 17 residues. The germline V gene encodes CDR1 SGHRS and CDR2 YFSETQ. V lost 1 base, J lost 11 bases, and 17 bases stayed unmatched. The CDR3 here is CASSLPLMSGGGNEQYF. CDR3 nucleotide sequence: TGCGCCAGCAGCTTGCCCCTAATGAGCGGGGGGGGGAATGAGCAGTACTTC.

This clonotype was seen ten or more times. The chain recombines TRBV7-2 with TRBJ2-1, with D possibly being TRBD2 (6 bases). With 5 bases removed from V and 0 bases from J, the gap between germline ends came to 17 bases. The CDR3 is 17 amino acids. Germline V lookup: CDR1 SGHTA, CDR2 FQGNSA. The CDR3 DNA is TGTGCCAGCAGCAAATATAGCGGTCCTAGCTCCTACAATGAGCAGTTCTTC. It is translated as CASSKYSGPSSYNEQFF.

Turning to this clonotype: Possible read error: a much larger clone is one base away. The chain recombines TRBV7-9 with TRBJ1-2; D may be TRBD1 (6 bases). The CDR3 contains 13 residues. Germline V gene sequence: CDR1 SEHNR, CDR2 FQNEAQ (reference sequence). CDR3 nucleotides: TGTTCCAGCAGCTTAGCGCCAGGGGATGGCTACACCTTC. It encodes CSSSLAPGDGYTF.

Of note for this clonotype: This may be a read error: a much more frequent sequence differs by one nucleotide. This chain uses TRBV6-5 with TRBJ2-7; D remains unclear. Trimming took off 2 bases at V and 9 bases at J, with 14 bases between the two ends. This CDR3 contains 13 residues. CDR1 is MNHEY and CDR2 is SVGAGI in the germline V gene. DNA of the CDR3: TGTGCCAGCAGTTACCTAGGGTCTGGTGGGCAGTACTTC. Amino acid sequence: CASSYLGSGGQYF.

This clonotype was observed a handful of times. The chain recombines TRBV4-3 with TRBJ1-2; 9 bases are shared with TRBD1. There are 18 residues in the CDR3. The V gene end was trimmed by 4 bases and the J gene end by 5 bases; junction bases not matched to a gene: 17. CDR1 is LGHNA and CDR2 is YSLEER in the germline V gene. The CDR3 DNA follows: TGCGCCAGCAGCCCCCGCGGAGGACAGGGGTCGGTCGGGTATGGCTACACCTTC. It is translated as CASSPRGGQGSVGYGYTF.

The chain couples TRBV7-2 to TRBJ2-2, with no clear D. The CDR3 is 15 residues long. V was trimmed by 1 base and J by 5 bases, leaving 11 bases between them. Germline CDR1 SGHTA, CDR2 FQGNSA. The CDR3, as DNA: TGTGCCAGCAGCTTAGTAGAGTTGGTAACCGGGGAGCTGTTTTTT. Amino acids: CASSLVELVTGELFF. The whole variable domain, filled in from reference TRBV7-2 and TRBJ2-2, reads GAGVSQSPSNKVTEKGKDVELRCDPISGHTALYWYRQSLGQGLEFLIYFQGNSAPDKSGLPSDRFSAERTGGSVSTLTIQRTQQEDSAVYLCASSLVELVTGELFFGEGSRLTVL.